This T cell receptor beta chain was recovered during a study of radiotherapy plus CTLA-4 blockade in lung cancer (dated 2018 in TCRdb). Notes on the research overall: Among enrolled patients, approximately 18% had an objective response and roughly 33% reached disease control. Beyond this particular receptor, the publication reports: TCR clones derived from tumors expanded in peripheral blood after treatment with radiotherapy and ipilimumab. Increased serum interferon-beta after radiation, together with early dynamic changes in blood T cell clones, were reported to be the strongest predictors of response.

The germline V gene provides CDR1 MNHNS and CDR2 SASEGT. Including cysteine and phenylalanine, the CDR3 has 14 amino acids. Left in the record is the CDR3 DNA by itself, 42 bases read in frame from the first base. V lost 8 bases and J lost 2 bases; the stretch between them is 16 bases long. In this study, focal radiation therapy paired with CTLA-4 blockade (ipilimumab) was tested in patients who had chemo-refractory metastatic non-small-cell lung cancer. This clone was observed a few times. Its antigen is still unknown. Base qualities are not at hand, and no much larger clone is one base apart. The library was prepared using the immunoSEQ multiplex PCR assay. In its TCRdb copy, this immuneACCESS table keeps in-frame sequences only and misses some clones. Where compared with another copy, unresolved V genes explain less than half of these, and the others have no known cause. Here the sample has approximately 100,000 clones; 82% occur a single time. 3% to 3.5% of the sample comes from the top ten.

This clonotype was sampled from a human donor with non-small cell lung cancer who had a partial response to radiotherapy plus ipilimumab. The receptor chain draws on TRBV6-1 and TRBJ2-7; the D segment could be TRBD2, given 6 matching bases. The sample was peripheral blood, taken from a patient treated with radiotherapy plus ipilimumab. The bases read TGTGCCAGCCCTCAGGATTGGGGGGCCTACGAGCAGTACTTC. Its protein is CASPQDWGAYEQYF.